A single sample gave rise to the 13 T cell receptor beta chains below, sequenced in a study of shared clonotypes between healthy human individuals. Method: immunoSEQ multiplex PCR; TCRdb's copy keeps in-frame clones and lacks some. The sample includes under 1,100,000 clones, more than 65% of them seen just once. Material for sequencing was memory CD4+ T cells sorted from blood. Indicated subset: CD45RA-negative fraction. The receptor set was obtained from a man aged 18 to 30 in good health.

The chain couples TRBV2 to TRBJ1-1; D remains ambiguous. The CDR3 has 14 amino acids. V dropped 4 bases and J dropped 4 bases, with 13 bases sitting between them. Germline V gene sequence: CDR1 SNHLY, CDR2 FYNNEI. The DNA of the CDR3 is TGTGCCAGCAGTGGAGGCGACTGGGGCACTGAAGCTTTCTTT. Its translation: CASSGGDWGTEAFF.

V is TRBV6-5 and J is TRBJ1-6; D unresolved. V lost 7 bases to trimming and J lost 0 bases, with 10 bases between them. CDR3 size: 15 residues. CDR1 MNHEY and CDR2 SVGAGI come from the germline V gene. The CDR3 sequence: CASTRLSSYNSPLHF. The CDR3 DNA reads TGTGCCAGCACGCGGCTGAGCTCCTATAATTCACCCCTCCACTTT.

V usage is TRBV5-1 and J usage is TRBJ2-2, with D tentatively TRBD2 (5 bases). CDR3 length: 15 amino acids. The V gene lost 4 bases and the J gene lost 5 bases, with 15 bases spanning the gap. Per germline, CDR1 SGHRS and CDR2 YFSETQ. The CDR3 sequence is CASSLANTGTGELFF. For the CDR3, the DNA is TGCGCCAGCAGCCTGGCGAATACGGGAACCGGGGAGCTGTTTTTT.

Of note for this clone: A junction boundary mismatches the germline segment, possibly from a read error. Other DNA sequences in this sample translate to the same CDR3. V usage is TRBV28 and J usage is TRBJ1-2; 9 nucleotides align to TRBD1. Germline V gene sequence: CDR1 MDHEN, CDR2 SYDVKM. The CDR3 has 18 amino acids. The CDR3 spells CASSLWPGQGEISYGYTF. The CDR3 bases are TGTGCTAGCAGTTTATGGCCGGGACAGGGAGAGATTAGCTATGGCTACACCTTC.

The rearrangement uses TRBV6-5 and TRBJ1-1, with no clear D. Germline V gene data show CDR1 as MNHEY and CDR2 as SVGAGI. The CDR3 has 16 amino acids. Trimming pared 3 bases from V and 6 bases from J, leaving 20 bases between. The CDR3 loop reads CASSYTRLGGGPEAFF. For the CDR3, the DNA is TGTGCCAGCAGTTATACTAGATTGGGAGGAGGTCCTGAAGCTTTCTTT.

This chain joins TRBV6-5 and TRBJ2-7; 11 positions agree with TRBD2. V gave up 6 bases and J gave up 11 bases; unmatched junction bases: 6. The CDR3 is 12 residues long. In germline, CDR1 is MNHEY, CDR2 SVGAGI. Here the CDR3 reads CASRDSGGAKYF. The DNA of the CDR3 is TGTGCCAGCAGAGATAGCGGGGGGGCCAAGTACTTC.

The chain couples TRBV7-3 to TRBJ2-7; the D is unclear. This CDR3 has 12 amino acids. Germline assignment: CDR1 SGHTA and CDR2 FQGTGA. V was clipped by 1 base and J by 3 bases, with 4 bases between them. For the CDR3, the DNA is TGTGCCAGCAGCTTAAGATGCTACGAGCAGTACTTC. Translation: CASSLRCYEQYF.

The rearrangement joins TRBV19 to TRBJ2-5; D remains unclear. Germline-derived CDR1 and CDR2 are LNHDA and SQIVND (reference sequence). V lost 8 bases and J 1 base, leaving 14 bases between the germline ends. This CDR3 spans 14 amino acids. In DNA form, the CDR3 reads TGTGCCAGTCAAAGGAGAACTGTCCAAGAGACCCAGTACTTC. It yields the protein CASQRRTVQETQYF.

The CDR3 protein is CAISDLYNEQFF. The CDR3 nucleotides are TGTGCCATCAGTGATCTGTACAATGAGCAGTTCTTC. J is TRBJ2-1 and V is TRBV10-3, with D unresolved. The CDR3 loop spans 12 amino acids. In germline, CDR1 is ENHRY, CDR2 SYGVKD. Trimming took 3 bases from V and 4 from J, leaving 4 bases between them.

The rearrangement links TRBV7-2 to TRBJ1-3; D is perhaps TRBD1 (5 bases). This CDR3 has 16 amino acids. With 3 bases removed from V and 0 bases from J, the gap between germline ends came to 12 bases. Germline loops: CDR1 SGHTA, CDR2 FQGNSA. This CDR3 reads CASSFVAGPSGNTIYF. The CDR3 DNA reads TGTGCCAGCAGCTTTGTGGCGGGACCCTCTGGAAACACCATATATTTT.

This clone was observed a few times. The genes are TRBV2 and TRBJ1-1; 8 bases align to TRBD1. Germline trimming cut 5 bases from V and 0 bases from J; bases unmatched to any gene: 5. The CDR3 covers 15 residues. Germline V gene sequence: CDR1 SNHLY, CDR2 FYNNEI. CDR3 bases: TGTGCCAGCAGTAGAGAACAGGGGGTGAACACTGAAGCTTTCTTT. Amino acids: CASSREQGVNTEAFF.

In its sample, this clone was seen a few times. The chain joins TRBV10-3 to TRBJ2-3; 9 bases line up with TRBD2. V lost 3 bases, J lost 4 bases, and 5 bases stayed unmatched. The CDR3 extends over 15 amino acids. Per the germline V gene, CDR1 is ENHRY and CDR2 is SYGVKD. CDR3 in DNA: TGTGCCATCAGTGAACCGGGACTAGCCGCAGATACGCAGTATTTT. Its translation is CAISEPGLAADTQYF.

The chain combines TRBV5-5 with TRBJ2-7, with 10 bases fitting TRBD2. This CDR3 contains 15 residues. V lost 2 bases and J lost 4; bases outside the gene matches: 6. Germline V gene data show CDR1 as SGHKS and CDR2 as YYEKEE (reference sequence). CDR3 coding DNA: TGTGCCAGCAGCTTAACCGGGACTAGCGTGTACGAGCAGTACTTC. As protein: CASSLTGTSVYEQYF. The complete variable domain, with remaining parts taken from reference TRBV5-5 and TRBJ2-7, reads DAGVTQSPTHLIKTRGQQVTLRCSPISGHKSVSWYQQVLGQGPQFIFQYYEKEERGRGNFPDRFSARQFPNYSSELNVNALLLGDSALYLCASSLTGTSVYEQYFGPGTRLTVT.